The 8 T cell receptor beta chains listed next were all sequenced from one sample in a study of technical replicates of blood from several donors. Repertoires were generated with immunoSEQ multiplex PCR, while TCRdb's copy carries only in-frame clones and drops some. The repertoire includes over 60,000 clones, approximately 93% of them detected once, and 0.2% to 0.3% sits in the top ten. Sequencing was performed on T cells isolated from PBMCs. The receptor set was obtained from a human donor in good health.

The chain is built from TRBV4-1 and TRBJ2-1; D gene unclear. This CDR3 contains 14 residues. CDR1 is MGHRA and CDR2 is YSYEKL in the germline V gene. The germline V and J ends were trimmed by 1 base and 6 bases, with 10 bases remaining between them. The CDR3 reads CASSQGVLINEQFF. The CDR3 DNA follows: TGCGCCAGCAGCCAAGGCGTTCTAATCAATGAGCAGTTCTTC.

This rearrangement joins TRBV7-6 to TRBJ1-2, with D uncertain. This CDR3 region has 13 residues. Between the trimmed V and J ends, which lost 6 bases and 4 bases, there was a span of 12 bases. The germline CDR1 and CDR2 sequences are SGHVS and FNYEAQ. CDR3: CASSQEEGYGYTF. The CDR3 DNA reads as TGTGCCAGCAGTCAAGAGGAGGGCTATGGCTACACCTTC.

V and J are TRBV6-1 and TRBJ2-7; D gene unclear. Between the trimmed V and J ends, which lost 11 bases and 7 bases, there was a span of 6 bases. Looked up from germline, CDR1 is MNHNS and CDR2 is SASEGT. CDR3 length: 8 residues. The CDR3 coding sequence is TGTGCCGTTCGGGAGCAGTACTTC. Translation: CAVREQYF.

The chain carries TRBV9 and TRBJ2-2, with D maybe TRBD1 (5 bases). The CDR3 contains 14 residues. The germline gives CDR1 SGDLS, CDR2 YYNGEE. V dropped 0 bases and J dropped 7 bases, with 10 bases sitting between them. CDR3 sequence: CASSVEGASGELFF. The DNA of the CDR3 is TGTGCCAGCAGCGTAGAAGGGGCGAGCGGGGAGCTGTTTTTT.

A single count supports this clone. The genes are TRBV6-5 and TRBJ1-2, with a tentative D call TRBD1 (5 bases). The CDR3 totals 13 residues. Germline V gene sequence: CDR1 MNHEY, CDR2 SVGAGI. V was pared by 6 bases and J by 5 bases, with 13 bases between. CDR3 sequence reads: CASRTQASYGYTF. The CDR3 nucleotides read TGTGCCAGCAGGACACAGGCTTCTTATGGCTACACCTTC.

This chain uses TRBV20-1 with TRBJ2-3; unclear D gene. Germline CDR1 and CDR2: DFQATT and SNEGSKA (reference sequence). There are 9 residues in the CDR3. V lost 6 bases to trimming and J lost 7 bases, with 5 bases between them. DNA for the CDR3: TGCAGTGCCCCAAATACGCAGTATTTT. It translates to CSAPNTQYF.

The rearrangement joins TRBV6-6 to TRBJ1-2; D uncertain. Germline V gene sequence: CDR1 MNHNY, CDR2 SVGAGI (reference sequence). V dropped 10 bases and J dropped 3 bases, with 18 bases sitting between them. This CDR3 is built from 14 residues. CDR3 sequence (DNA): TGTGCCACGGGAGGCGTCGCGAGTCACTATGGCTACACCTTC. Its protein product is CATGGVASHYGYTF.

This chain joins TRBV7-6 and TRBJ2-7; TRBD2 matches 13 bases. Germline loops: CDR1 SGHVS, CDR2 FNYEAQ. The CDR3 consists of 15 residues. J gave up 2 bases and V 6 bases, and 4 bases lay outside the gene matches. CDR3 region: CASSQGTSGTYEQYF. CDR3 nucleotides: TGTGCCAGCAGTCAAGGGACTAGCGGGACCTACGAGCAGTACTTC.